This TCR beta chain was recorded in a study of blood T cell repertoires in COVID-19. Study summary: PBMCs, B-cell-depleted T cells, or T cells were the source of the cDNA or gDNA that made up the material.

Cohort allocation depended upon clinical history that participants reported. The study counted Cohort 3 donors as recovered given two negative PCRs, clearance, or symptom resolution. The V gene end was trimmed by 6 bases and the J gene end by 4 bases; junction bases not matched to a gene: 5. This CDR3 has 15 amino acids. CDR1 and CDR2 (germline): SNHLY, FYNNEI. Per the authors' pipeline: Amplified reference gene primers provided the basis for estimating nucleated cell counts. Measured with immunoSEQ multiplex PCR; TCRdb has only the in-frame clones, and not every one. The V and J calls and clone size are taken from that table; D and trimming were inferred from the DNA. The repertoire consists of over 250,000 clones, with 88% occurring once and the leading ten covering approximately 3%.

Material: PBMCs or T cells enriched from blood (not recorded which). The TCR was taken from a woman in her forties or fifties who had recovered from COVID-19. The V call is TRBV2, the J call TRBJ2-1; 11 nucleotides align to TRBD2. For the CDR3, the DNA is TGTGCCAGCAGATTAGCGGGAGGGGTATACAATGAGCAGTTCTTC. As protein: CASRLAGGVYNEQFF.